Below are 10 T cell receptor beta chains sequenced from a single sample in a study of tumor-infiltrating lymphocytes in primary liver carcinoma. Both RNA and DNA were isolated together from around 18-30 mg of bulk tissue that had not been sorted. Reverse transcription of 500 to 650 ng total RNA with a constant-region primer produced TCR beta cDNA. ARM-PCR was slightly modified, and three nested multiplex PCR rounds with it gave rise to the TCR beta libraries. TRBV1-TRBV30 forward primers paired with a C-beta reverse primer were used in the first two PCR rounds, which ran approximately 10 cycles each. MiXCR, applied by TCRdb to the multiplex PCR reads, yields one record per CDR3 protein. The sample comprises 45,000 or so distinct CDR3 sequences, 60% to 80% of which are singletons, and 35% to 45% rests with the top ten. Sequencing was carried out using tumor-adjacent normal liver tissue. The receptors derive from a woman younger than 45 with primary liver carcinoma and hepatitis B virus infection.

This clonotype was observed a single time. One end of the junction does not line up with germline, which may come from a read error. The CDR3 reads CASSQVRQERETQYF. CDR3 nucleotide sequence: TGCGCGAGCAGCCAAGTCCGGCAGGAGCGGGAGACCCAGTACTTC. The chain has TRBV4-3 and TRBJ2-5; D might be TRBD2 (5 bases). Looked up from germline, CDR1 is LGHNA and CDR2 is YSLEER. CDR3 length: 15 amino acids.

Comments on this clonotype: A much larger clone lies one base from this, so it may be a read error. No conserved phenylalanine or tryptophan ends this CDR3, so it is likely a read error. This chain uses TRBV4-2 with TRBJ2-7, with unresolved D. CDR3 size: 17 residues. The germline gives CDR1 LGHNA, CDR2 YNFKEQ. The CDR3 protein is CASGQEVGQFYSYEQYL. The CDR3 bases are TGTGCCAGCGGCCAAGAAGTCGGGCAATTCTACTCCTACGAGCAGTACCTC.

On this clonotype: One end of the junction is discordant with germline, which a read error may explain. The chain joins TRBV12-3 or TRBV12-4 to TRBJ2-5; a possible D gene is TRBD2 (6 bases). The CDR3 runs to 15 residues. CDR3 sequence: CASSTYPGSDKTHYF. The DNA for the CDR3 is TGTGCCAGCAGCACCTACCCCGGGAGCGACAAGACCCACTACTTC.

As concerns this clonotype: No conserved phenylalanine or tryptophan is present at the end of the CDR3, so a read error is the likely explanation. The chain uses TRBV28 and TRBJ2-7; 11 bases match TRBD2. The germline V gene has CDR1 MDHEN and CDR2 SYDVKM. This CDR3 comprises 15 residues. The V and J ends lost 6 bases and 8 bases, in that order; junction bases with no gene match: 12. CDR3 amino acids: CASRVGGTSGHKQYI. In DNA form, the CDR3 reads TGTGCCAGCAGGGTAGGCGGGACTAGCGGTCACAAGCAGTACATC.

Points on this clonotype: Germline and junction disagree at one end, which may indicate a read error. The chain carries TRBV5-6 and TRBJ1-1, with D unclear. There are 15 residues in the CDR3. CDR1 SGHDT and CDR2 YYEEEE come from the germline V gene. Here the CDR3 DNA reads TGTGCCAGCAGCTTGAACATCGGGGAGCTAACTGAAGCTCTCTTT. Protein sequence: CASSLNIGELTEALF.

Turning to this clonotype: A read error is possible here, since a much larger clone lies one base away. The rearrangement uses TRBV28 and TRBJ2-7, with 10 bases aligning to TRBD2. The CDR3 contains 13 residues. Germline V gene lookup returns CDR1 MDHEN and CDR2 SYDVKM. This CDR3 is CANSSSGRGEQYF. CDR3 bases: TGTGCCAACAGTTCTAGCGGGAGAGGTGAGCAGTACTTC.

This rearrangement joins TRBV13 to TRBJ2-3, with D perhaps being TRBD1 or TRBD2 (5 bases each). This CDR3 region has 15 residues. CDR1 is PRHDT, CDR2 FYEKMQ, per germline (reference sequence). The V gene lost 10 bases and the J gene lost 3 bases, with 20 bases spanning the gap. In DNA form, the CDR3 reads TGTGCCATCAGTTCCAGGACACGGGGTACAGATACGCAGTATTTT. It translates to CAISSRTRGTDTQYF.

A note on this clonotype: The junction and the germline gene differ at one end; a read error may be behind it. The chain uses TRBV11-2 and TRBJ2-5; the match to TRBD1 covers 9 bases. The germline V gene has CDR1 SGHAT and CDR2 FQNNGV. This CDR3 is 16 amino acids long. The DNA of the CDR3 is TGTGCAAGCAGCACAAGAACAGGGGGCGTGAAAGAGACCCATTACTTC. It is translated as CASSTRTGGVKETHYF.

About this clonotype itself: The germline gene is not matched at one end of the junction; a read error may be the cause. The chain joins TRBV4-3 to TRBJ1-6; 9 nucleotides match TRBD1. This CDR3 contains 16 residues. Germline-derived CDR1 and CDR2 are LGHNA and YSLEER. This CDR3 is CDSSQDLGTGSSPPHF. The CDR3 DNA reads TGCGACAGCAGCCAAGATTTGGGGACAGGGAGCTCACCCCCCCACTTT.

Remarks on this clonotype: Relative to the germline gene, one junction end is altered; a read error may explain this. The V and J genes are TRBV28 and TRBJ2-3; D perhaps matches TRBD1 (5 bases). This CDR3 is built from 15 residues. Germline lookup yields CDR1 MDHEN and CDR2 SYDVKM. The CDR3, as DNA: TGTGTCAGCAATTTATCACCAGGGAACACAGATACGCAGTATTTT. Translation: CVSNLSPGNTDTQYF.